Here is one T cell receptor (beta chain) with its context. Its antigen specificity is not known. No base qualities exist here, and no much larger clone lies one base off it. The data were taken from a study of blood T cell repertoires in COVID-19 (dated by TCRdb to the early 2020s). Background for the entire study: Samples covering the acute and convalescent phases of COVID-19 were provided by collaborators in the United States, Italy and Spain. The material from the prospective study consisted of cDNA or gDNA derived from T cells, B-cell-depleted T cells, or PBMCs. The dataset comprised deeply sampled blood TCRbeta repertoires from subjects exposed to, actively infected with, or recovered from COVID-19. The repertoires were released in a freely available public database intended as a resource for research on the immune response to SARS-CoV-2. The samples were drawn from the first 160 participants of the ongoing ImmuneRACE study and from 1,200 or so subjects provided by 6 global collaborators. The sample metadata nearly always contained a de-identified subject ID, COVID-19 status, age in years and sex. HLA class I and class II types, where available, came from metadata supplied by the sample provider rather than from assay-based typing. Study-wide conclusions, independent of this receptor: The amount of clinical and demographic metadata varied by source and participant and was provided uncurated.

TCRbeta CDR3 regions were amplified from genomic DNA using the immunoSEQ Assay, a bias-controlled multiplex PCR. Per the source publication's procedure: Nucleated cell counts per sample were estimated from amplification of reference gene primers within the assay. To quantify the absolute abundance of each unique TCRbeta CDR3 rearrangement, sequence reads were collapsed and filtered. Productive Simpson clonality was computed per sample as the square root of Simpson's diversity index over productive rearrangements. TCRdb holds this immuneACCESS table with in-frame rearrangements only. Some clones are missing; in checked studies, unresolved V genes explain under half, and the rest has no known cause. That table is the source of V, J and clone size, and D and trimming were worked out from the DNA. The sample table contains roughly 97,000 clones; only one count was recorded for approximately 80% of them. The biggest ten clones account for roughly 5% of the sample.

From the germline V gene, CDR1 is MNHEY and CDR2 is SVGAGI. For this chain, trimming is 2 bases at the V end and 6 bases at the J end, and the number of junction bases without a gene match is 3. Inclusive of the bounding cysteine and phenylalanine, the CDR3 is 13 residues long. CDR3 DNA is the only sequence kept; it has 39 bases, read in frame from the first base. Collaborating institutions collected whole blood in K2EDTA tubes following their own protocols. For TCRbeta analysis, collaborators shipped samples in one of three forms: frozen whole blood, isolated PBMCs, or DNA extracted from either of those sample types.

This TCR was recovered from a man aged 55 to 70 with acute or convalescent COVID-19. The sample comprised peripheral blood. The rearranged chain carries TRBV6-5 and TRBJ2-7; 8 central bases correspond to TRBD1. The bases read TGTGCCAGCAGTTACAGAGACAGGGGCGAGCAGTACTTC. Its translation is CASSYRDRGEQYF.